A selection of T cell receptor beta chains follows, all from one sample in a study of cytomegalovirus exposure and HLA in healthy donors. Assay: immunoSEQ multiplex PCR; the TCRdb copy retains only in-frame clones and omits some. Of under 200,000 clones listed, around 96% are singletons. Sequencing was performed on PBMCs. Every receptor here comes from a woman aged 18 to 35 in good health and CMV-seronegative. CDR3s include the opening cysteine and the closing phenylalanine or tryptophan. Fields, in order: J gene, clone size, D gene, V gene, CDR3 protein, CDR3 DNA. A D gene is named only where the DNA matches it firmly. Clone size is not always given. Where it is, it says once, few, many or a class for expanded clones.

TRBJ2-6 - TRBD2 TRBV6-1 CASTTGGTGANVLTF TGTGCCAGCACCACCGGGGGGACTGGGGCCAACGTCCTGACTTTC
TRBJ2-1 - - TRBV6-5 CASSTQGYNEQFF TGTGCCAGCAGTACCCAGGGGTACAATGAGCAGTTCTTC
TRBJ1-4 - TRBD1 TRBV2 CASSGGQENEKLFF TGTGCCAGCAGTGGGGGACAGGAGAATGAAAAACTGTTTTTT
TRBJ2-3 - - TRBV19 CASSPSVTDTQYF TGTGCCAGTTCGCCGTCGGTCACAGATACGCAGTATTTT
TRBJ2-2 - - TRBV7-3 CASSLGTNTGELFF TGTGCCAGCAGCTTAGGCACAAACACCGGGGAGCTGTTTTTT
TRBJ2-1 - - TRBV15 CATSRVRGSEQFF TGTGCCACCAGCAGAGTTAGGGGAAGTGAGCAGTTCTTC
TRBJ2-7 - - TRBV7-9 CASSSYYEQYF TGTGCCAGCAGTAGTTACTACGAGCAGTACTTC
TRBJ1-4 - TRBD1 TRBV9 CASSGTGGGINEKLFF TGTGCCAGCAGCGGGACAGGGGGCGGTATTAATGAAAAACTGTTTTTT
TRBJ1-6 - - TRBV6-6 CASSRGLDSPLHF TGTGCCAGCAGTAGGGGCTTGGATTCACCCCTCCACTTT
TRBJ1-2 - TRBD1 TRBV7-9 CASSQWTGDGYTF TGTGCCAGCAGCCAATGGACAGGGGATGGCTACACCTTC
TRBJ1-2 once - TRBV18 CASSPFHTNYGYTF TGTGCCAGCTCACCATTCCACACTAACTATGGCTACACCTTC
TRBJ1-5 - - TRBV4-1 CASSQVLAGNQPQHF TGCGCCAGCAGCCAAGTCTTGGCAGGGAATCAGCCCCAGCATTTT
TRBJ2-5 - TRBD2 TRBV15 CATSRDRSRTSVQETQYF TGTGCCACCAGCAGAGATCGATCGAGGACTAGCGTACAAGAGACCCAGTACTTC
TRBJ1-5 - - TRBV12-5 CASGLGGYSNQPQHF TGTGCTAGTGGTTTAGGCGGTTATAGCAATCAGCCCCAGCATTTT
TRBJ1-3 - - TRBV7-6 CASSLSWTSSGNTIYF TGTGCCAGCAGCTTAAGTTGGACTAGCTCTGGAAACACCATATATTTT
TRBJ2-1 once TRBD2 TRBV5-1 CASSLGSSGGYNEQFF TGCGCCAGCAGCTTGGGGTCTAGCGGGGGGTACAATGAGCAGTTCTTC
TRBJ1-1 once - TRBV9 CASSVDFFAEAFF TGTGCCAGCAGCGTAGACTTCTTTGCTGAAGCTTTCTTT
TRBJ2-7 - TRBD1 TRBV4-3 CASSPGTGMYEQYF TGCGCCAGCAGTCCCGGGACAGGGATGTACGAGCAGTACTTC
TRBJ1-6 - - TRBV18 CASSQLGGDSPLHF TGTGCCAGCTCTCAGTTAGGAGGGGATTCACCCCTCCACTTT
TRBJ2-1 - - TRBV10-3 CAISDRDRSFNEQFF TGTGCCATCAGTGACCGCGATCGGAGTTTCAATGAGCAGTTCTTC
TRBJ1-5 - - TRBV28 CASRRMVGQPQHF TGTGCCAGCAGGAGGATGGTTGGACAGCCCCAGCATTTT
TRBJ2-3 once TRBD2 TRBV9 CASSPSGVDTQYF TGTGCCAGCAGCCCCAGCGGGGTAGATACGCAGTATTTT
TRBJ1-3 - - TRBV5-4 CASSDQGISGNTIYF TGTGCCAGCAGCGATCAGGGTATCTCTGGAAACACCATATATTTT
TRBJ1-6 - - TRBV9 CASSVASDSPHSPLHF TGTGCCAGCAGCGTAGCTAGCGATTCGCCCCATTCACCCCTCCACTTT
TRBJ2-5 - - TRBV19 CASSIDPPGGTQYF TGTGCCAGTAGTATCGATCCCCCAGGAGGGACCCAGTACTTC
TRBJ1-2 - - TRBV5-1 CASSLGGQGYGYTF TGCGCCAGCAGCTTGGGGGGCCAGGGCTATGGCTACACCTTC
TRBJ1-2 - - TRBV14 CASSQLQEANYGYTF TGTGCCAGCAGCCAACTACAGGAAGCTAACTATGGCTACACCTTC
TRBJ1-2 - - TRBV2 CATSARGGGYTF TGTGCCACCTCGGCCCGAGGGGGTGGCTACACCTTC
TRBJ2-5 - - TRBV4-2 CASSPERRQETQYF TGTGCCAGCAGTCCGGAGAGAAGACAAGAGACCCAGTACTTC